What follows are 24 T cell receptor beta chains derived from one specimen sequenced in a study of T cell repertoires in aging, cancer and after chemotherapy. Peripheral blood genomic DNA, not sorted cells or RNA, was the template. TRB rearrangements spanning V, D and J were amplified using mixed TRB-A/B primers. Via MiXCR, TCRdb re-called the multiplex PCR reads, giving one row per CDR3 protein. The sample consists of roughly 2,000 distinct CDR3 sequences, around three fifths of them appearing once. Sequenced: blood. The receptors were sampled from a human donor with a solid tumor.

This rearrangement joins TRBV7-2 to TRBJ2-3; D is possibly TRBD2 (6 bases). The CDR3 length is 13 residues. CDR1 SGHTA and CDR2 FQGNSA come from the germline V gene. V was trimmed by 1 base and J by 9 bases, leaving 11 bases between them. The CDR3 nucleotides are TGTGCCAGCAGCTTAGAGGCGGAGGGAACGCAGTATTTT. This translates into CASSLEAEGTQYF.

The J gene is TRBJ2-2, the V gene TRBV12-3 or TRBV12-4; unclear D gene. This CDR3 is 12 amino acids long. Trimming stripped 6 bases from V and 7 bases from J, with 9 bases between. This CDR3 reads CASSFLNGELFF. The CDR3 DNA sequence: TGTGCCAGCAGCTTCCTTAACGGGGAGCTGTTTTTT.

V usage is TRBV20-1 and J usage is TRBJ2-3; D is possibly TRBD1 (6 bases). The CDR3 covers 16 residues. The germline V and J ends were trimmed by 0 bases and 2 bases, with 15 bases remaining between them. Per germline, CDR1 DFQATT and CDR2 SNEGSKA (reference sequence). CDR3 residues: CSARDLGALDTDTQYF. The CDR3 region has the DNA TGCAGTGCTAGAGATCTGGGGGCTCTGGACACAGATACGCAGTATTTT.

The chain couples TRBV28 to TRBJ2-7; possible D gene TRBD1, 6 bases. V shed 6 bases and J shed 3 bases, with 12 bases lying between them. This CDR3 has 13 amino acids. Germline assignment: CDR1 MDHEN and CDR2 SYDVKM. CDR3 in amino acids: CASSQLQGYEQYF. In DNA form, the CDR3 reads TGTGCCAGCAGCCAACTACAGGGCTACGAGCAGTACTTC.

The sample holds a few counts of this clonotype. The J gene is TRBJ2-6, the V gene TRBV30; D gene unclear. The germline CDR1 and CDR2 sequences are GTSNPN and SVGIG (reference sequence). This CDR3 spans 12 amino acids. V lost 8 bases to trimming and J lost 0 bases, with 5 bases between them. CDR3 loop: CALGSGANVLTF. Here the CDR3 DNA reads TGTGCCCTCGGCTCTGGGGCCAACGTCCTGACTTTC.

V is TRBV7-9 and J is TRBJ2-7; 9 nucleotides align to TRBD1. V lost 5 bases to trimming and J lost 6 bases; unmatched junction nucleotides: 11. CDR1 SEHNR and CDR2 FQNEAQ come from the germline V gene (reference sequence). The CDR3 runs 15 residues. CDR3 DNA: TGTGCCAGCAGCCCGATGGACAGGGGTCGATTCGAGCAGTACTTC. This sequence encodes CASSPMDRGRFEQYF.

The rearrangement links TRBV7-9 to TRBJ2-7, with 9 bases matching TRBD1. CDR1 and CDR2 (germline): SEHNR, FQNEAQ (reference sequence). Unmatched junction bases numbered 9, after V lost 5 bases and J lost 1 base. CDR3 length: 16 residues. The CDR3 region is CASSTPGTGHSYEQYF. CDR3 DNA: TGTGCCAGCAGCACTCCCGGGACAGGGCATTCCTACGAGCAGTACTTC.

The J gene is TRBJ1-2, the V gene TRBV5-6, with D perhaps matching TRBD1 (6 bases). The CDR3 is made up of 17 amino acids. The V gene's germline CDR1 is SGHDT and CDR2 YYEEEE. Trimming shortened V by 0 bases and J by 6 bases, and 21 bases separated the two germline ends. The CDR3, as DNA: TGTGCCAGCAGCTTGGCCCCGAGCGGGGGGCGAGTTAATGGCTACACCTTC. Translation: CASSLAPSGGRVNGYTF.

The chain employs TRBV5-6 and TRBJ2-7; TRBD2 matches at 13 bases. This CDR3 comprises 12 residues. Per germline, CDR1 SGHDT and CDR2 YYEEEE. V lost 7 bases to trimming and J lost 6 bases; unmatched junction nucleotides: 1. This CDR3 is CASRLAGGEQYF. CDR3 in DNA: TGTGCCAGCCGACTAGCGGGAGGCGAGCAGTACTTC. Full variable domain (rest looked up from reference TRBV5-6 and TRBJ2-7): DAGVTQSPTHLIKTRGQQVTLRCSPKSGHDTVSWYQQALGQGPQFIFQYYEEEERQRGNFPDRFSGHQFPNYSSELNVNALLLGDSALYLCASRLAGGEQYFGPGTRLTVT.

The gene calls are TRBV6-5 and TRBJ2-5; tentatively, D is TRBD1 (6 bases). V shed 5 bases and J shed 9 bases, with 19 bases lying between them. Per the germline V gene, CDR1 is MNHEY and CDR2 is SVGAGI. The CDR3 contains 14 residues. CDR3 protein: CASSGVGARVAQYF. The CDR3 bases are TGTGCCAGCAGTGGAGTGGGGGCCCGGGTGGCCCAGTACTTC.

The CDR3 nucleotides read TGTGCCAGCAGTTACGCCGGGACAGGGTCAAATGAGCAGTTCTTC. Amino acids: CASSYAGTGSNEQFF. V is TRBV6-5 and J is TRBJ2-1, with TRBD1 identical over 9 bases. From germline, CDR1 is MNHEY and CDR2 SVGAGI. V shed 2 bases and J 7 bases; nucleotides not matched to a gene: 6. The CDR3 length is 15 residues.

The J gene is TRBJ1-1, the V gene TRBV11-1; possibly TRBD1 for D (6 bases). CDR1 is SGHAT, CDR2 FQDESV, per germline (reference sequence). The ends were cut back, 3 bases at V and 0 bases at J, with 8 bases in the middle. The CDR3 is 14 residues long. In DNA form, the CDR3 reads TGTGCCAGCAGCTTTGGACAGTTGAACACTGAAGCTTTCTTT. Translation: CASSFGQLNTEAFF.

This clonotype was detected only a few times. The rearrangement links TRBV30 to TRBJ1-2, with 8 positions matching TRBD1. CDR1 is GTSNPN, CDR2 SVGIG, per germline (reference sequence). The CDR3 loop spans 12 amino acids. The V and J ends lost 4 bases and 8 bases, in that order; junction bases with no gene match: 6. The CDR3 here is CAWKVRGPGYTF. The CDR3 DNA reads TGTGCCTGGAAGGTCAGGGGGCCGGGCTACACCTTC. The whole variable domain, filled in from reference TRBV30 and TRBJ1-2, reads SQTIHQWPATLVQPVGSPLSLECTVEGTSNPNLYWYRQAAGRGLQLLFYSVGIGQISSEVPQNLSASRPQDRQFILSSKKLLLSDSGFYLCAWKVRGPGYTFGSGTRLTVV.

J is TRBJ1-1 and V is TRBV20-1; D unclear. The CDR3 is 14 residues long. CDR1 and CDR2 from the germline V gene are DFQATT and SNEGSKA (reference sequence). V shed 4 bases and J shed 5 bases, with 17 bases lying between them. CDR3 nucleotides: TGCAGTGCTATATCAGGCAGAGTCGGGACTGAAGCTTTCTTT. Protein product: CSAISGRVGTEAFF.

The chain couples TRBV30 to TRBJ2-7; possibly TRBD1 or TRBD2 for D (6 bases each). The CDR3 consists of 15 residues. Per germline, CDR1 GTSNPN and CDR2 SVGIG (reference sequence). Trimming took 5 bases from V and 4 from J, leaving 21 bases between them. The DNA of the CDR3 is TGTGCCTGGGTCGTAAAGGGGGGCAATTCGTACGAGCAGTACTTC. Amino acids: CAWVVKGGNSYEQYF.

Only one count was recorded for this clonotype. It is unclear where the CDR3 begins or ends on the DNA, so no DNA is shown, and the CDR3 is as TCRdb lists it. The V call is TRBV10-3, the J call TRBJ1-1; the table's D gene call, TRBD1, was not cross checked with the DNA. Inclusive of both ends, the CDR3 amounts to 20 amino acids. From germline, CDR1 is ENHRY and CDR2 SYGVKD. CDR3 in amino acids: CAISVGNEQYFGPPGTEAFF.

The chain links TRBV20-1 to TRBJ2-7; TRBD2 matches at 7 bases. CDR3 size: 15 residues. With V trimmed by 5 bases and J by 4 bases, 14 bases remained unmatched. Germline CDR1 DFQATT, CDR2 SNEGSKA (reference sequence). CDR3 sequence (DNA): TGCAGTGCTGGGGAGGGACCCAAGGTGGGTTACGAGCAGTACTTC. Amino acids: CSAGEGPKVGYEQYF.

The chain employs TRBV19 and TRBJ1-2; TRBD1 agrees at 7 bases. The V segment lost 6 bases and the J segment 8 bases; nucleotides outside the gene matches: 15. CDR3 size: 15 residues. Germline-derived CDR1 and CDR2 are LNHDA and SQIVND (reference sequence). The CDR3 reads CASSDPGTDLWGYTF. The CDR3 DNA reads TGTGCCAGTAGCGACCCAGGGACAGACCTCTGGGGCTACACCTTC.

The V and J genes are TRBV24-1 and TRBJ2-2; 8 nucleotides line up with TRBD1. Per germline, CDR1 KGHDR and CDR2 SFDVKD. V shed 3 bases, J shed 4 bases, and the junction held 12 bases outside the gene matches. CDR3 length: 18 residues. The CDR3: CATSDPGLQGGGTGELFF. DNA of the CDR3: TGTGCCACCAGTGATCCGGGATTACAGGGGGGAGGCACCGGGGAGCTGTTTTTT.

By share, this clonotype counts as large. The rearrangement links TRBV7-9 to TRBJ1-2; D is possibly TRBD1 (6 bases). This CDR3 is 14 amino acids long. CDR1 and CDR2 from the germline V gene are SEHNR and FQNEAQ (reference sequence). Trimming stripped 9 bases from V and 5 bases from J, with 19 bases between. CDR3 DNA: TGTGCCAGTACCAATCAGGGGTACGCTTATGGCTACACCTTC. Amino acid sequence: CASTNQGYAYGYTF.

Only a few counts were recorded for this clonotype. This chain joins TRBV30 and TRBJ1-1; TRBD1 might be the D (6 bases). This CDR3 comprises 11 residues. The germline V gene has CDR1 GTSNPN and CDR2 SVGIG (reference sequence). The CDR3 loop is CGGGRNTEAFF. In DNA, the CDR3 is TGTGGGGGGGGCAGGAACACTGAAGCTTTCTTT.

The rearrangement uses TRBV20-1 and TRBJ2-7, with D hard to call. The CDR3 is 14 amino acids. Germline lookup yields CDR1 DFQATT and CDR2 SNEGSKA (reference sequence). V was shortened by 5 bases and J by 2 bases, with 16 bases between the two germline ends. CDR3 loop: CSAESPEPAYEQYF. CDR3 nucleotide sequence: TGCAGTGCTGAAAGTCCAGAACCAGCCTACGAGCAGTACTTC.

This sequence joins TRBV5-5 and TRBJ1-2; TRBD1 is a possible D gene (5 bases). This CDR3 has 16 residues. Trimming removed 4 bases from V and 0 bases from J, with 16 bases in between. In germline, CDR1 is SGHKS, CDR2 YYEKEE (reference sequence). DNA for the CDR3: TGTGCCAGCAGCCGGTCACTGACAGAAGCTAACTATGGCTACACCTTC. This gives the protein CASSRSLTEANYGYTF.

The chain employs TRBV5-5 and TRBJ1-2; the D gene is possibly TRBD1 (5 bases). Germline CDR1 and CDR2: SGHKS and YYEKEE (reference sequence). V gave up 0 bases and J gave up 8 bases, with 23 bases separating them. The CDR3 has 17 residues. CDR3 sequence reads: CASSLELGHMLWGGYTF. CDR3 coding DNA: TGTGCCAGCAGCTTGGAGTTAGGGCACATGTTGTGGGGCGGCTACACCTTC.